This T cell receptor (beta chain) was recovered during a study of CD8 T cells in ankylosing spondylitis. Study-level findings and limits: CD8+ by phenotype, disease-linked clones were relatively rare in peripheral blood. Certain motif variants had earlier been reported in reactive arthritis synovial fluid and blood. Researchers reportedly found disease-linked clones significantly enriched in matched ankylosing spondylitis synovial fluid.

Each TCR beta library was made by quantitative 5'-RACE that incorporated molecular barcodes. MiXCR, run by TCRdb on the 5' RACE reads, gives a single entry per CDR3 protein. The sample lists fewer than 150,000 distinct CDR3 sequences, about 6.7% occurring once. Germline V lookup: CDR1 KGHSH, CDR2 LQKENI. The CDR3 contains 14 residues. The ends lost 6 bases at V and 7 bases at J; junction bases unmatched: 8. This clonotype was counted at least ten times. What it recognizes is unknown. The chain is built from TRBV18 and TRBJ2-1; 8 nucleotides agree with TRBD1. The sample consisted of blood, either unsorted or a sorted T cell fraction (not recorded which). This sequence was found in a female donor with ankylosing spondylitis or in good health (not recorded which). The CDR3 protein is CASSSDRARNEQFF. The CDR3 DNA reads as TGTGCCAGCTCGTCGGACAGGGCGCGTAATGAGCAGTTCTTC.